This T cell receptor (beta chain) came from a study of graft-versus-host responses after intestinal transplantation. Study details: The transplants performed in recipients were multivisceral, liver-intestinal, or isolated intestinal. Every recipient had anti-thymocyte globulin induction and roughly three years of tacrolimus plus steroids.

Here immunoSEQ multiplex PCR was the method, and the copy in TCRdb shows in-frame clones only, minus some. The sample has 77,000 or so clones; about 94% are singletons. CDR3 length equals 17 residues. The germline V gene has CDR1 SEHNR and CDR2 FQNEAQ (reference sequence). V lost 3 bases and J lost 4, with 21 bases in between. On this clone: Its antigen remains unidentified.

Points from the study as a whole: Some patients had graft-donor T cell macrochimerism. In their allografts, the ratios of graft-versus-host to host-versus-graft T cell clones were high. Among circulating GvH clones, peak levels were associated with early post-transplant declines in HvG clones.

The receptor was isolated from a human donor who received an intestinal transplant. Sequencing used unstimulated CD8+ T cells sorted from spleen or lymph node cells, obtained before intestinal transplant. The chain recombines TRBV7-9 with TRBJ2-5; D unresolved. This CDR3 reads CASSFILENDGIETQYF. The CDR3, as DNA: TGTGCCAGCAGCTTTATTTTAGAGAACGATGGTATAGAGACCCAGTACTTC.